One and the same sample provided the 21 T cell receptor beta chains below, sequenced in a study of early T cells in non-severe SARS-CoV-2 infection. TCRdb re-called the 5' RACE reads with MiXCR, one entry per CDR3 protein. Of under 140,000 distinct CDR3 sequences in the sample, around 12% were seen once. This specimen consisted of whole blood, obtained at baseline. The source is an adult who was a healthcare worker with PCR-confirmed SARS-CoV-2 infection or an uninfected control (not recorded which).

This clonotype has at least ten counts. The CDR3 DNA sequence: TGCAGTGCTCCCGCTTCGGGGCTGGGGGGCAATGAGCAGTTCTTC. This encodes CSAPASGLGGNEQFF. The chain carries TRBV20-1 and TRBJ2-1; weak D call: TRBD2 (6 bases). This CDR3 comprises 15 residues. V lost 5 bases and J lost 6, with 20 bases in between. Germline V lookup: CDR1 DFQATT, CDR2 SNEGSKA (reference sequence).

This clonotype has more than one count but fewer than ten. The chain links TRBV18 to TRBJ2-3; 12 positions agree with TRBD2. The CDR3 consists of 16 residues. CDR1 and CDR2 from the germline V gene are KGHSH and LQKENI. J was trimmed by 2 bases and V by 6 bases; bases with no gene match: 6. The CDR3 protein is CASSLGLAGNTDTQYF. The DNA of the CDR3 is TGTGCCAGCTCGCTCGGACTAGCGGGAAACACAGATACGCAGTATTTT.

V usage is TRBV20-1 and J usage is TRBJ1-1, with D unresolved. Trimming removed 3 bases at V and 5 bases at J, with 13 bases between. The CDR3 sequence is 13 residues long. Germline assignment: CDR1 DFQATT and CDR2 SNEGSKA (reference sequence). The CDR3 sequence is CSASKGRKTEAFF. CDR3 in DNA: TGCAGTGCTAGTAAGGGTAGAAAGACTGAAGCTTTCTTT.

V usage is TRBV3-1 and J usage is TRBJ1-2, with 7 positions matching TRBD1. This CDR3 is 14 amino acids long. Per the germline V gene, CDR1 is LGHDT and CDR2 is YNNKEL (reference sequence). Trimming at V came to 0 bases and at J to 2 bases, leaving 0 bases not matched to a gene. Here the CDR3 reads CASSQDRGNYGYTF. The CDR3 DNA sequence: TGTGCCAGCAGCCAAGACAGGGGGAACTATGGCTACACCTTC.

This clonotype was counted only a few times. The V call is TRBV27, the J call TRBJ2-1; TRBD2 is a possible D gene (6 bases). This CDR3 has 13 residues. Trimming shortened V by 3 bases and J by 7 bases, and 10 bases separated the two germline ends. The germline CDR1 and CDR2 sequences are MNHEY and SMNVEV (reference sequence). The chain's CDR3 is CASSFSGGNEQFF. For the CDR3, the DNA is TGTGCCAGCAGTTTTAGTGGAGGGAATGAGCAGTTCTTC.

This clonotype was counted a few times. The V call is TRBV6-2 or TRBV6-3, the J call TRBJ2-3; D remains unclear. This CDR3 has 15 amino acids. Germline lookup yields CDR1 MNHEY and CDR2 SVGEGT. Trimming removed 3 bases at V and 7 bases at J, with 17 bases between. The CDR3 here is CASSYMGRAANTQYF. CDR3 in DNA: TGTGCCAGCAGTTATATGGGTCGGGCTGCAAATACGCAGTATTTT.

V gene TRBV25-1 combines with J gene TRBJ2-2; TRBD1 matches at 8 bases. Germline V CDR1 and CDR2: MGHDK, SYGVNS. Trimming took 5 bases from V and 5 from J; bases not matched to a gene: 10. The CDR3 is made up of 16 amino acids. The CDR3, as DNA: TGTGCCAGCAGTCCCCTTGGACAGGGTTATACCGGGGAGCTGTTTTTT. Amino acid sequence: CASSPLGQGYTGELFF.

The chain recombines TRBV11-2 with TRBJ2-3; 9 bases match TRBD2. With 3 bases clipped from V and 0 bases from J, the junction kept 7 bases outside the gene matches. This CDR3 contains 17 residues. CDR1 SGHAT and CDR2 FQNNGV come from the germline V gene. CDR3 residues: CASSFPGSGSSTDTQYF. CDR3 coding DNA: TGTGCCAGCAGCTTCCCGGGTAGCGGGAGTAGCACAGATACGCAGTATTTT.

The V gene is TRBV5-6, the J gene TRBJ2-5; possibly TRBD1 for D (6 bases). The germline CDR1 and CDR2 sequences are SGHDT and YYEEEE. The CDR3 spans 13 residues. Trimming stripped 4 bases from V and 5 bases from J, with 12 bases between. The CDR3 sequence: CASSIQGRETQYF. Here the CDR3 DNA reads TGTGCCAGCAGCATCCAGGGGCGGGAGACCCAGTACTTC.

There are many counts of this clonotype. This chain connects TRBV4-2 to TRBJ1-2; D is undetermined. The germline V and J ends were trimmed by 6 bases and 8 bases, with 19 bases remaining between them. Germline values: CDR1 LGHNA, CDR2 YNFKEQ. The CDR3 sequence is 14 residues long. CDR3 nucleotides: TGTGCCAGCAGGTACGCCCTGGGGTCGGCCGGCTACACCTTC. Translating it yields CASRYALGSAGYTF.

This clonotype was detected many times. V usage is TRBV7-8 and J usage is TRBJ1-5; the D gene is possibly TRBD1 (6 bases). Trimming removed 0 bases from V and 3 bases from J, with 12 bases in between. The CDR3 is made up of 16 amino acids. CDR1 is SGHVS, CDR2 FQNEAQ, per germline. CDR3 protein: CASSLARGGTNQPQHF. DNA for the CDR3: TGTGCCAGCAGCTTAGCCAGGGGTGGGACCAATCAGCCCCAGCATTTT.

With regard to this clonotype: One end of the junction fails to match germline, which may point to a read error. The genes are TRBV6-4 and TRBJ1-1, with D uncertain. The CDR3 contains 12 residues. Germline V gives CDR1 MRHNA, CDR2 SNTAGT. The chain's CDR3 is CASRDWNTEAFF. CDR3 nucleotide sequence: TGTGCCAGCAGGGACTGGAACACTGAAGCTTTCTTT.

V is TRBV5-1 and J is TRBJ1-2, with 8 bases lining up with TRBD1. CDR3 length equals 15 residues. The trim removed 1 base at V and 8 bases at J, leaving 10 bases unmatched. Per the germline V gene, CDR1 is SGHRS and CDR2 is YFSETQ. The CDR3 nucleotides read TGCGCCAGCAGCTTGATGGGACAGGTGACGGAAGGCTACACCTTC. Its protein is CASSLMGQVTEGYTF.

V and J are TRBV19 and TRBJ2-3; a weak D match, TRBD1 (6 bases). The CDR3 has 17 residues. V dropped 6 bases and J dropped 4 bases, with 23 bases sitting between them. CDR1 is LNHDA and CDR2 is SQIVND in the germline V gene (reference sequence). CDR3: CASSQPLHRVEADTQYF. The CDR3 DNA is TGTGCCAGTAGCCAACCCCTCCACAGGGTTGAGGCAGATACGCAGTATTTT.

This clonotype showed up just a few times. This CDR3 reads CASSVGDYNYGYTF. In DNA, the CDR3 is TGTGCCAGCAGCGTAGGAGACTATAACTATGGCTACACCTTC. The chain couples TRBV9 to TRBJ1-2; no firm D call. CDR1 is SGDLS, CDR2 YYNGEE, per germline. Trimming removed 0 bases at V and 1 base at J, with 7 bases between. The CDR3 is 14 residues long.

The V and J genes are TRBV5-1 and TRBJ2-5; a weak D match, TRBD1 (6 bases). Germline loops: CDR1 SGHRS, CDR2 YFSETQ. Trimming removed 2 bases from V and 2 bases from J, with 16 bases in between. The CDR3 runs to 16 residues. CDR3 protein: CASSFFIRTVQETQYF. The CDR3 nucleotides are TGCGCCAGCAGCTTCTTCATAAGGACAGTACAAGAGACCCAGTACTTC.

This clonotype appeared a few times. The chain joins TRBV12-3 or TRBV12-4 to TRBJ2-7; unclear D gene. This CDR3 has 14 amino acids. Trimming stripped 1 base from V and 2 bases from J, with 9 bases between. The CDR3 reads CASSLGGTAYEQYF. Written as DNA, the CDR3 is TGTGCCAGCAGTTTAGGGGGAACCGCCTACGAGCAGTACTTC.

This chain connects TRBV30 to TRBJ2-3; 9 bases are a match to TRBD2. CDR1 and CDR2 (germline): GTSNPN, SVGIG (reference sequence). The CDR3 consists of 14 residues. The trim removed 5 bases at V and 1 base at J, leaving 4 bases unmatched. For the CDR3, the DNA is TGTGCCTGGGAGACTAGCGGACGCACAGATACGCAGTATTTT. It specifies CAWETSGRTDTQYF.

V usage is TRBV2 and J usage is TRBJ2-7; 8 bases agree with TRBD2. The V segment lost 8 bases and the J segment 1 base; nucleotides outside the gene matches: 10. Germline assignment: CDR1 SNHLY and CDR2 FYNNEI. This CDR3 has 15 residues. In nucleotides, the CDR3 is TGTGCCAGCCCACCGGGACTAGTTTCTTCCTACGAGCAGTACTTC. It specifies CASPPGLVSSYEQYF. The full variable domain, rest sourced from reference TRBV2 and TRBJ2-7, is EPEVTQTPSHQVTQMGQEVILRCVPISNHLYFYWYRQILGQKVEFLVSFYNNEISEKSEIFDDQFSVERPDGSNFTLKIRSTKLEDSAMYFCASPPGLVSSYEQYFGPGTRLTVT.

This clonotype was detected only a few times. The rearrangement uses TRBV5-5 and TRBJ1-1; no definite D call. In germline, CDR1 is SGHKS, CDR2 YYEKEE (reference sequence). CDR3 length: 14 residues. Trimming left V 0 bases short and J 4 bases short, with 10 bases between. CDR3 amino acids: CASSLEWESTEAFF. CDR3 in DNA: TGTGCCAGCAGCTTGGAGTGGGAAAGCACTGAAGCTTTCTTT.

The rearrangement joins TRBV2 to TRBJ1-5; D is undetermined. Germline lookup yields CDR1 SNHLY and CDR2 FYNNEI. V lost 4 bases and J 7 bases, leaving 11 bases between the germline ends. The CDR3 contains 13 residues. This CDR3 is CASSVDFSQPQHF. The DNA of the CDR3 is TGTGCCAGCAGTGTCGATTTTTCGCAGCCCCAGCATTTT. Drawing the rest from reference TRBV2 and TRBJ1-5, the complete variable domain is EPEVTQTPSHQVTQMGQEVILRCVPISNHLYFYWYRQILGQKVEFLVSFYNNEISEKSEIFDDQFSVERPDGSNFTLKIRSTKLEDSAMYFCASSVDFSQPQHFGDGTRLSIL.